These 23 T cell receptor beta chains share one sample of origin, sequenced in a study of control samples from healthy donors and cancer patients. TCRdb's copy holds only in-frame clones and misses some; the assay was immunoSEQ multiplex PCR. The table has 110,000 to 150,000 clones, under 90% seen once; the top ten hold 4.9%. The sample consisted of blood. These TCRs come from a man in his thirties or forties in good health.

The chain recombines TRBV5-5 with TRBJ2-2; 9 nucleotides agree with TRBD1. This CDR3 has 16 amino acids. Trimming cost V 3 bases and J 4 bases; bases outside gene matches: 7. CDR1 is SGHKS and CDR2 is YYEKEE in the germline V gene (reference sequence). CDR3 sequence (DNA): TGTGCCAGCAGCTATGGGCCGGGACAGGGCACCGGGGAGCTGTTTTTT. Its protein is CASSYGPGQGTGELFF. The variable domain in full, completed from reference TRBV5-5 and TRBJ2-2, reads DAGVTQSPTHLIKTRGQQVTLRCSPISGHKSVSWYQQVLGQGPQFIFQYYEKEERGRGNFPDRFSARQFPNYSSELNVNALLLGDSALYLCASSYGPGQGTGELFFGEGSRLTVL.

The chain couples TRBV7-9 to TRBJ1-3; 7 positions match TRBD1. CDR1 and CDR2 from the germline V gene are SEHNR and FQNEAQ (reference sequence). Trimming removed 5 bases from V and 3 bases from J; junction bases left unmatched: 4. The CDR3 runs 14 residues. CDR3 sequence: CASSRDSVGNTIYF. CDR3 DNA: TGTGCCAGCAGCCGGGACAGCGTTGGAAACACCATATATTTT.

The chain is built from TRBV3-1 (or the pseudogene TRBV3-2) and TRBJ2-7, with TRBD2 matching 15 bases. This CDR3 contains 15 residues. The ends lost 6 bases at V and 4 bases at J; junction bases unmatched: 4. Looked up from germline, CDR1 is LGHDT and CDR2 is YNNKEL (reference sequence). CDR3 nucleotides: TGTGCCAGCAGACGGACTAGCGGGGGGGCATACGAGCAGTACTTC. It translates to CASRRTSGGAYEQYF.

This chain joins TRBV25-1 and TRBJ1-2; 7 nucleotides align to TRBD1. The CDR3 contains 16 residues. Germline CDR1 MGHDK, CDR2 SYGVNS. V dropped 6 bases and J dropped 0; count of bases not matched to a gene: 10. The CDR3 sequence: CASSRGRGNTNYGYTF. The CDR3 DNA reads TGTGCCAGCAGCAGGGGCAGGGGGAATACTAACTATGGCTACACCTTC.

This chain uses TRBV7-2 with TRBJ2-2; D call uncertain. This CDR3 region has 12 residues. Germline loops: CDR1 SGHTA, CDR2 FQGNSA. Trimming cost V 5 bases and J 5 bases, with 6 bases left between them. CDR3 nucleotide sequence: TGTGCCAGCAGCCGCCCGACCGGGGAGCTGTTTTTT. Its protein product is CASSRPTGELFF.

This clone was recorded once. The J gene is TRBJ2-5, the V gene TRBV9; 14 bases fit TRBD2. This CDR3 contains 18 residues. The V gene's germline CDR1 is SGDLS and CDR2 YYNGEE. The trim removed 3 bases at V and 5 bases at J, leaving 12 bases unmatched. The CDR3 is CASSGGTSGRGAQETQYF. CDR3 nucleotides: TGTGCCAGCAGCGGCGGGACTAGCGGGAGAGGGGCGCAGGAGACCCAGTACTTC. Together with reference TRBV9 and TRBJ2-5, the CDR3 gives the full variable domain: DSGVTQTPKHLITATGQRVTLRCSPRSGDLSVYWYQQSLDQGLQFLIQYYNGEERAKGNILERFSAQQFPDLHSELNLSSLELGDSALYFCASSGGTSGRGAQETQYFGPGTRLLVL.

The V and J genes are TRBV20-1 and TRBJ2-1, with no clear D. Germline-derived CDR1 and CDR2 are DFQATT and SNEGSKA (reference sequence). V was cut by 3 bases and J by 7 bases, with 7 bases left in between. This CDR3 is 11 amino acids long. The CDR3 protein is CSARWSNEQFF. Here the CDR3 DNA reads TGCAGTGCTAGGTGGTCGAATGAGCAGTTCTTC.

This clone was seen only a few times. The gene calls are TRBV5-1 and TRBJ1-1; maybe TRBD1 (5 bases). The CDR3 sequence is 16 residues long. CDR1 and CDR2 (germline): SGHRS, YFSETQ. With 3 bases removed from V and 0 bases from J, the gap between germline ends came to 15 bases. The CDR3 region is CASSWSGLFMNTEAFF. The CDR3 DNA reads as TGCGCCAGCAGCTGGTCGGGACTTTTTATGAACACTGAAGCTTTCTTT.

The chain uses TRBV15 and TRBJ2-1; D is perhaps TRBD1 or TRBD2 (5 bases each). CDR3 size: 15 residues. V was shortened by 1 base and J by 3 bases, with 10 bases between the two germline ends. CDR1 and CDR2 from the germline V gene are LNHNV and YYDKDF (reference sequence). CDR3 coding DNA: TGTGCCACCAGCAGAGGAGGGGCCTACTACAATGAGCAGTTCTTC. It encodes CATSRGGAYYNEQFF.

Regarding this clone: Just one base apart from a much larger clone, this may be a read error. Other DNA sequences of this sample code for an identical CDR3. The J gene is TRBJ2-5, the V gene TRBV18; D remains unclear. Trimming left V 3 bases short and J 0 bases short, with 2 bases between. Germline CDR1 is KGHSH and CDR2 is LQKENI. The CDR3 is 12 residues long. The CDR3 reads CASSPYQETQYF. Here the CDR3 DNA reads TGTGCCAGCTCACCTTACCAAGAGACCCAGTACTTC.

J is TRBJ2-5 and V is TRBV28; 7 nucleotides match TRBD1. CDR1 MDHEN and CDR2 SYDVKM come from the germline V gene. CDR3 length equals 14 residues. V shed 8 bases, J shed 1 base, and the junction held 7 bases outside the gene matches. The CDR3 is CASRPAGGQETQYF. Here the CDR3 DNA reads TGTGCCAGCCGCCCTGCAGGGGGCCAAGAGACCCAGTACTTC.

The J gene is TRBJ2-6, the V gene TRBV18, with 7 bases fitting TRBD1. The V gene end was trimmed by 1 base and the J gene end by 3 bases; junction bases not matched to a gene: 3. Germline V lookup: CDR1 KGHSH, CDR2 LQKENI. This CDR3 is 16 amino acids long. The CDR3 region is CASSPQGAHGANVLTF. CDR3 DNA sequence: TGTGCCAGCTCACCACAGGGGGCGCATGGGGCCAACGTCCTGACTTTC.

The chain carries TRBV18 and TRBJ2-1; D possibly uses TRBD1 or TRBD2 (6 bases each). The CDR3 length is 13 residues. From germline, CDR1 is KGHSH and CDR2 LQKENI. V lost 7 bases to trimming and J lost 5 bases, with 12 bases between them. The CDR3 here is CASLRGPNNEQFF. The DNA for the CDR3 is TGTGCCAGCTTACGGGGGCCAAACAATGAGCAGTTCTTC.

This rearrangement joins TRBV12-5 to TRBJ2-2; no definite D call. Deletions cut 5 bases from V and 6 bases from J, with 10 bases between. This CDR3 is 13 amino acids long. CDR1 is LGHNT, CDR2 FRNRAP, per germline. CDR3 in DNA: TGTGCTAGTGGTGCTTCTCGTGCCGGGGAGCTGTTTTTT. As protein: CASGASRAGELFF.

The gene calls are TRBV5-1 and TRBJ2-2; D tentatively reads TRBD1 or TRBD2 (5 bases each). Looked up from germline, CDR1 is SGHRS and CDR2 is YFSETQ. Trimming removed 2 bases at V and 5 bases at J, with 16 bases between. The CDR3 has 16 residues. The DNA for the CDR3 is TGCGCCAGCAGCTTATCTCCCGGGACCCGGACCGGGGAGCTGTTTTTT. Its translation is CASSLSPGTRTGELFF.

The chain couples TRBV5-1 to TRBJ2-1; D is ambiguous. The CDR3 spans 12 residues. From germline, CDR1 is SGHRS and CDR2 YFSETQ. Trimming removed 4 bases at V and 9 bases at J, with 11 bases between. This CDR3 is CASSPPSGEQFF. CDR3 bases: TGCGCCAGCAGCCCCCCTAGTGGTGAGCAGTTCTTC.

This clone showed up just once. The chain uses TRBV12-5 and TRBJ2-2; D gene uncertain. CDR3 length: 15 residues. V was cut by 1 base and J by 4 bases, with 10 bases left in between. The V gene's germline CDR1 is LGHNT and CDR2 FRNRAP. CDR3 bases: TGTGCTAGTGGTTTGGCATCTGTCGGCACCGGGGAGCTGTTTTTT. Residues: CASGLASVGTGELFF.

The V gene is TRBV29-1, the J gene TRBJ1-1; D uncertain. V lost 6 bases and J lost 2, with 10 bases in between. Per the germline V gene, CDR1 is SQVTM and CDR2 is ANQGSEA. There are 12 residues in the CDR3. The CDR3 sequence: CSVVGHNTEAFF. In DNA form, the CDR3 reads TGCAGCGTCGTGGGCCATAACACTGAAGCTTTCTTT.

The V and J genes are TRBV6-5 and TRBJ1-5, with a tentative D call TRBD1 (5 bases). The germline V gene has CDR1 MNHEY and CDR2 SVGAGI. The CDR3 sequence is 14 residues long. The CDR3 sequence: CATLSGGRNQPQHF. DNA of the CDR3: TGTGCAACCCTCTCCGGGGGACGCAATCAGCCCCAGCATTTT.

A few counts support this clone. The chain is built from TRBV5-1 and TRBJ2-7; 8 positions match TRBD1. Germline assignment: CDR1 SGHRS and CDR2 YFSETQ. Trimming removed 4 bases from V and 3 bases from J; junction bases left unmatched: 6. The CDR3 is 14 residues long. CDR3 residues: CASSQRTGNYEQYF. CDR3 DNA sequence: TGCGCCAGCAGCCAACGGACAGGGAACTACGAGCAGTACTTC.

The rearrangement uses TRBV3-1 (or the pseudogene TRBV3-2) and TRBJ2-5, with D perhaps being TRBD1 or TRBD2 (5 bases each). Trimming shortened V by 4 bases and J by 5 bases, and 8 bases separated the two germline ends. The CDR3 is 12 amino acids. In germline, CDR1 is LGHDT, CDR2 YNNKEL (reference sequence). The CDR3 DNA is TGTGCCAGCAGCCCCTGGGGGGAGACCCAGTACTTC. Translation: CASSPWGETQYF.

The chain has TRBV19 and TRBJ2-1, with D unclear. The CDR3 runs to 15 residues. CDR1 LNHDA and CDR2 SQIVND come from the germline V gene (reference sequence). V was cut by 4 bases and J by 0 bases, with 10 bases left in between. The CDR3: CASSRRESSYNEQFF. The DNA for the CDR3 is TGTGCCAGTAGTAGAAGAGAGAGCTCCTACAATGAGCAGTTCTTC.

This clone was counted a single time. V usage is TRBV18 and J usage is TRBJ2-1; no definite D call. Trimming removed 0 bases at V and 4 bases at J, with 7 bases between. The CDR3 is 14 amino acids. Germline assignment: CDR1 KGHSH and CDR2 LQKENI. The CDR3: CASSPPSPYNEQFF. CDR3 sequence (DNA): TGTGCCAGCTCACCACCGTCCCCGTACAATGAGCAGTTCTTC.